These 20 T cell receptor beta chains came from one sample sequenced in a study of patients and donors after allogeneic stem cell transplantation. TCRdb called the RT-PCR reads again in MiXCR, with one record for every CDR3 protein. The data show about 150,000 distinct CDR3 sequences, roughly 35% seen once. The sample consisted of blood, either unsorted or a sorted T cell fraction (not recorded which). The receptor set was obtained from a human donor who was either an allogeneic HSCT recipient or a stem cell or donor lymphocyte infusion donor (not recorded which). It is not recorded whose cells these are; they may come from a transplant donor.

This clonotype has more than one count but fewer than ten. The gene calls are TRBV28 and TRBJ1-5; no clear D gene. The V end was cut by 6 bases, the J end by 1 base, with 13 bases between. The CDR3 is made up of 15 amino acids. CDR1 is MDHEN, CDR2 SYDVKM, per germline. The CDR3 sequence is CASRTVWPSNQPQHF. CDR3 nucleotide sequence: TGTGCCAGCAGGACGGTTTGGCCGAGCAATCAGCCCCAGCATTTT.

The chain has TRBV3-1 and TRBJ1-2; D possibly corresponds to TRBD1 (6 bases). The V and J ends lost 4 bases and 2 bases respectively, with 8 bases between them. The CDR3 has 13 amino acids. Germline V gives CDR1 LGHDT, CDR2 YNNKEL (reference sequence). CDR3 bases: TGTGCCAGCAGCCGGACAGACAACTATGGCTACACCTTC. Its protein is CASSRTDNYGYTF.

This clonotype has more than one count but fewer than ten. V gene TRBV5-1 combines with J gene TRBJ2-2; no clear D gene. Germline CDR1 and CDR2: SGHRS and YFSETQ. V gave up 4 bases and J gave up 1 base, with 8 bases separating them. CDR3 length: 14 residues. The CDR3 sequence: CASSLTVNTGELFF. The CDR3 bases are TGCGCCAGCAGCCTTACAGTGAACACCGGGGAGCTGTTTTTT. Full variable domain (outside the CDR3, taken from reference TRBV5-1 and TRBJ2-2): KAGVTQTPRYLIKTRGQQVTLSCSPISGHRSVSWYQQTPGQGLQFLFEYFSETQRNKGNFPGRFSGRQFSNSRSEMNVSTLELGDSALYLCASSLTVNTGELFFGEGSRLTVL.

The J gene is TRBJ2-7, the V gene TRBV28; D is unclear. Germline assignment: CDR1 MDHEN and CDR2 SYDVKM. The CDR3 spans 10 residues. V was trimmed by 8 bases and J by 4 bases, leaving 6 bases between them. CDR3 region: CASVHYEQYV. The DNA for the CDR3 is TGTGCCAGCGTACATTACGAGCAGTACGTC.

The chain recombines TRBV6-1 with TRBJ2-1; D not resolved. Germline V gene lookup returns CDR1 MNHNS and CDR2 SASEGT. V lost 1 base and J lost 1, with 2 bases in between. The CDR3 runs to 13 residues. The CDR3 region has the DNA TGTGCCAGCAGTGAAGTATCCTACAATGAGCAGTTCTTC. Protein: CASSEVSYNEQFF.

The chain is built from TRBV5-6 and TRBJ2-3, with unresolved D. CDR1 SGHDT and CDR2 YYEEEE come from the germline V gene. This CDR3 is built from 17 residues. Trimming stripped 3 bases from V and 4 bases from J, with 21 bases between. CDR3 DNA: TGTGCCAGCAGCTCCGCTCAACATAGTCCCATCTCAGATACGCAGTATTTT. Encoded protein: CASSSAQHSPISDTQYF.

This chain links TRBV14 with TRBJ2-1; no reliable D call. The CDR3 runs to 13 residues. Trimming took off 2 bases at V and 4 bases at J, with 6 bases between the two ends. Germline values: CDR1 SGHDN, CDR2 FVKESK. The DNA for the CDR3 is TGTGCCAGCAGCCAACGGCTGTACAATGAGCAGTTCTTC. Its protein product is CASSQRLYNEQFF.

The rearrangement uses TRBV12-3 or TRBV12-4 and TRBJ1-2; D is uncertain. This CDR3 is built from 11 residues. The V end lost 10 bases, the J end lost 7 bases, and 13 bases lay between the germline ends. CDR3 sequence: CAIMLLGGYTF. DNA for the CDR3: TGTGCCATTATGTTGCTTGGTGGCTACACCTTC.

This chain connects TRBV9 to TRBJ1-2; D gene unclear. V shed 0 bases and J shed 1 base, with 7 bases lying between them. Germline-derived CDR1 and CDR2 are SGDLS and YYNGEE. The CDR3 length is 14 residues. DNA of the CDR3: TGTGCCAGCAGCGTAGACCGAAATAACTATGGCTACACCTTC. It codes for CASSVDRNNYGYTF. The entire variable domain, with the rest obtained from reference TRBV9 and TRBJ1-2, is as follows: DSGVTQTPKHLITATGQRVTLRCSPRSGDLSVYWYQQSLDQGLQFLIQYYNGEERAKGNILERFSAQQFPDLHSELNLSSLELGDSALYFCASSVDRNNYGYTFGSGTRLTVV.

The V and J genes are TRBV6-5 and TRBJ2-1, with 7 bases identical to TRBD2. Germline V gives CDR1 MNHEY, CDR2 SVGAGI. With 0 bases clipped from V and 7 bases from J, the junction kept 9 bases outside the gene matches. The length of the CDR3 is 16 residues. This CDR3 reads CASSYSHTAGENEQFF. The CDR3 region has the DNA TGTGCCAGCAGTTACTCCCATACGGCGGGGGAGAATGAGCAGTTCTTC.

There are a few counts of this clonotype. The chain links TRBV20-1 to TRBJ1-6; TRBD1 might be the D (6 bases). V lost 6 bases, J lost 9 bases, and 21 bases lay in between. This CDR3 is built from 15 residues. Germline V gene sequence: CDR1 DFQATT, CDR2 SNEGSKA (reference sequence). The DNA of the CDR3 is TGCAGTGCCAACAGGGCCCTCTACAAGGGTTCACCCCTCCACTTT. Translating it yields CSANRALYKGSPLHF.

This clonotype has a handful of counts. The chain has TRBV6-5 and TRBJ1-5; 8 bases line up with TRBD1. The CDR3 runs 14 residues. Germline trimming cut 6 bases from V and 6 bases from J; bases unmatched to any gene: 7. Germline assignment: CDR1 MNHEY and CDR2 SVGAGI. CDR3 region: CASRSTGGSQPQHF. CDR3 DNA sequence: TGTGCCAGCAGAAGCACAGGGGGGAGTCAGCCCCAGCATTTT.

This clonotype showed up just a few times. The chain joins TRBV12-3 or TRBV12-4 to TRBJ1-6; no clear D. The ends were cut back, 1 base at V and 0 bases at J, with 13 bases in the middle. The CDR3 spans 18 residues. CDR3 region: CASSLEATVSSYNSPLHF. In DNA, the CDR3 is TGTGCCAGCAGTTTAGAGGCCACCGTGAGCTCCTATAATTCACCCCTCCACTTT.

There are a few counts of this clonotype. This chain joins TRBV12-3 or TRBV12-4 and TRBJ1-5; TRBD1 is a possible D gene (6 bases). The CDR3 sequence is 15 residues long. V lost 5 bases, J lost 4 bases, and 15 bases lay in between. CDR3: CASSPDRSWNQPQHF. CDR3 in DNA: TGTGCCAGCAGTCCAGACAGGAGTTGGAATCAGCCCCAGCATTTT.

The chain is built from TRBV29-1 and TRBJ2-5; 8 bases line up with TRBD2. Trimming removed 0 bases from V and 5 bases from J; junction bases left unmatched: 8. The CDR3 is 15 residues long. The germline V gene encodes CDR1 SQVTM and CDR2 ANQGSEA. CDR3 sequence (DNA): TGCAGCGTTGAAGACGTAGGACTAGCCGGTGAGACCCAGTACTTC. This translates into CSVEDVGLAGETQYF.

The chain uses TRBV5-1 and TRBJ1-1; D not certain. Germline V CDR1 and CDR2: SGHRS, YFSETQ. The germline V and J ends were trimmed by 0 bases and 4 bases, with 7 bases remaining between them. CDR3 length: 13 amino acids. The CDR3 spells CASSLEGFTEAFF. CDR3 sequence (DNA): TGCGCCAGCAGCTTGGAGGGATTCACTGAAGCTTTCTTT.

The V call is TRBV12-3 or TRBV12-4, the J call TRBJ1-6; no definite D call. The length of the CDR3 is 17 residues. V lost 4 bases and J 0 bases, leaving 13 bases between the germline ends. CDR3 residues: CASSWGHRGSYNSPLHF. Written as DNA, the CDR3 is TGTGCCAGCAGTTGGGGTCACCGGGGCTCCTATAATTCACCCCTCCACTTT.

The chain has TRBV6-5 and TRBJ1-4, with TRBD1 matching 9 bases. CDR3 length: 14 residues. Germline CDR1 reads MNHEY; CDR2 reads SVGAGI. V was pared by 6 bases and J by 8 bases, with 7 bases of the junction left unmatched. The CDR3 DNA reads as TGTGCCAGCAGCTCACAGGGGGCAGACGAAAAACTGTTTTTT. Translated, it gives CASSSQGADEKLFF.

The rearrangement links TRBV5-1 to TRBJ1-3, with D unresolved. V dropped 4 bases and J dropped 4 bases, with 15 bases sitting between them. Germline V lookup: CDR1 SGHRS, CDR2 YFSETQ. This CDR3 spans 15 amino acids. The CDR3 coding sequence is TGCGCCAGCAGCCCGATCTCGAATACGGGAAACACCATATATTTT. Its translation is CASSPISNTGNTIYF.

The J gene is TRBJ1-2, the V gene TRBV5-1; a weak D match, TRBD1 (5 bases). This CDR3 comprises 12 residues. Germline lookup yields CDR1 SGHRS and CDR2 YFSETQ. The germline V and J ends were trimmed by 4 bases and 6 bases, with 10 bases remaining between them. CDR3 coding DNA: TGCGCCAGCAGCCGGGACGGCGATGGCTACACCTTC. Protein sequence: CASSRDGDGYTF.